A single sample is the source of the 29 T cell receptor beta chains below, sequenced in a study of beta chain features in type 1 diabetes. The sequenced template was cDNA made from the entire isolated RNA. The assay was immunoSEQ multiplex PCR, and TCRdb's table has in-frame clones only and misses some. The sample carries fewer than 200,000 clones, 10% to 15% recorded once. The specimen sequenced was central memory CD4+ T cells from blood. The receptor source for this set is a young woman in good health.

J is TRBJ2-1 and V is TRBV7-2, with 9 bases identical to TRBD2. Germline V lookup: CDR1 SGHTA, CDR2 FQGNSA. The CDR3 spans 15 residues. J lost 7 bases, V lost 5 bases, and 9 bases had no gene match. The CDR3 here is CASSPLSGRLNEQFF. CDR3 nucleotide sequence: TGTGCCAGCAGCCCGCTTAGCGGGAGACTGAATGAGCAGTTCTTC.

The chain joins TRBV30 to TRBJ2-7; D unclear. From germline, CDR1 is GTSNPN and CDR2 SVGIG (reference sequence). This CDR3 is 12 amino acids long. Trimming removed 3 bases at V and 9 bases at J, with 15 bases between. CDR3 nucleotides: TGTGCCTGGAGCCTTATTCGGAGTGGGCAGTACTTC. Translation: CAWSLIRSGQYF.

At least ten counts were recorded for this clone. The chain carries TRBV4-1 and TRBJ2-5, with TRBD1 matching 8 bases. Unmatched junction bases numbered 9, after V lost 4 bases and J lost 5 bases. Per germline, CDR1 MGHRA and CDR2 YSYEKL. There are 15 residues in the CDR3. The CDR3: CASSLGQGQGETQYF. CDR3 nucleotides: TGCGCCAGCAGCCTTGGACAGGGCCAAGGGGAGACCCAGTACTTC.

In DNA, the CDR3 is TGCGCCAGCAGCCTTGGACATGTCAATGAGCAGTTCTTC. This encodes CASSLGHVNEQFF. The chain couples TRBV5-1 to TRBJ2-1; D might be TRBD1 (5 bases). Trimming stripped 4 bases from V and 6 bases from J, with 11 bases between. The CDR3 length is 13 residues. Germline assignment: CDR1 SGHRS and CDR2 YFSETQ.

CDR3 bases: TGTGCCAGCAGCTCGCCTCACAGGGCCTCCTACGAGCAGTACTTC. Encoded protein: CASSSPHRASYEQYF. The V call is TRBV7-9, the J call TRBJ2-7, with D maybe TRBD1 (6 bases). V shed 4 bases and J shed 0 bases, with 13 bases lying between them. The V gene's germline CDR1 is SEHNR and CDR2 FQNEAQ (reference sequence). The CDR3 sequence is 15 residues long. The variable domain in full, completed from reference TRBV7-9 and TRBJ2-7, reads DTGVSQNPRHKITKRGQNVTFRCDPISEHNRLYWYRQTLGQGPEFLTYFQNEAQLEKSRLLSDRFSAERPKGSFSTLEIQRTEQGDSAMYLCASSSPHRASYEQYFGPGTRLTVT.

This rearrangement joins TRBV14 to TRBJ2-5; 11 bases fit TRBD2. The V gene end was trimmed by 4 bases and the J gene end by 4 bases; junction bases not matched to a gene: 5. CDR3 size: 15 residues. The germline gives CDR1 SGHDN, CDR2 FVKESK. CDR3 amino acids: CASSPLAGGRETQYF. The CDR3 region has the DNA TGTGCCAGCAGCCCTTTAGCGGGAGGGCGAGAGACCCAGTACTTC. Full variable domain (remainder filled in from reference TRBV14 and TRBJ2-5): EAGVTQFPSHSVIEKGQTVTLRCDPISGHDNLYWYRRVMGKEIKFLLHFVKESKQDESGMPNNRFLAERTGGTYSTLKVQPAELEDSGVYFCASSPLAGGRETQYFGPGTRLLVL.

V usage is TRBV5-4 and J usage is TRBJ2-7; tentative D call: TRBD2 (5 bases). Germline V gene data show CDR1 as SGHNT and CDR2 as YYREEE (reference sequence). This CDR3 has 14 amino acids. V was cut by 4 bases and J by 2 bases, with 13 bases left in between. In DNA, the CDR3 is TGTGCCAGCAGCGAGACGAGAGCGGCCTACGAGCAGTACTTC. Its protein product is CASSETRAAYEQYF.

A few counts support this clone. The V and J genes are TRBV14 and TRBJ2-7; weak D call: TRBD2 (6 bases). Germline CDR1 reads SGHDN; CDR2 reads FVKESK. Trimming removed 0 bases at V and 2 bases at J, with 11 bases between. The CDR3 sequence is 15 residues long. The CDR3 protein is CASSQDLALAYEQYF. Written as DNA, the CDR3 is TGTGCCAGCAGCCAAGATCTAGCGTTGGCCTACGAGCAGTACTTC.

V gene TRBV7-6 combines with J gene TRBJ1-2; the D gene is possibly TRBD1 (6 bases). CDR1 and CDR2 from the germline V gene are SGHVS and FNYEAQ. This CDR3 contains 15 residues. V was trimmed by 5 bases and J by 4 bases, leaving 17 bases between them. Written as DNA, the CDR3 is TGTGCCAGCAGCCCTGAGACAGGCGCCTCCTATGGCTACACCTTC. It translates to CASSPETGASYGYTF.

This clone occurred once. The chain carries TRBV7-2 and TRBJ2-3; D possibly corresponds to TRBD1 (7 bases). This CDR3 contains 16 residues. The V gene lost 1 base and the J gene lost 2 bases, with 13 bases spanning the gap. Germline V lookup: CDR1 SGHTA, CDR2 FQGNSA. The CDR3 loop reads CASSLGAGGTTDTQYF. In nucleotides, the CDR3 is TGTGCCAGCAGCTTAGGGGCAGGGGGGACCACAGATACGCAGTATTTT.

The chain couples TRBV6-1 to TRBJ2-6, with TRBD2 matching 7 bases. Germline values: CDR1 MNHNS, CDR2 SASEGT. The V and J ends lost 0 bases and 2 bases, in that order; junction bases with no gene match: 10. This CDR3 has 19 amino acids. The CDR3 DNA reads TGTGCCAGCAGTGAAGCGGGGATCGGGAGGTCCCCTGGGGCCAACGTCCTGACTTTC. Translated, it gives CASSEAGIGRSPGANVLTF.

This clone was detected only a few times. The chain joins TRBV6-5 to TRBJ1-2; 7 bases match TRBD1. Germline loops: CDR1 MNHEY, CDR2 SVGAGI. This CDR3 is built from 15 residues. Losses at the gene ends were 1 base for V and 8 bases for J; bases not matched to a gene: 10. For the CDR3, the DNA is TGTGCCAGCAGTTACTTTTCGACAGGGATGGAAGGCTACACCTTC. Protein: CASSYFSTGMEGYTF.

This clone was counted only a few times. Other nucleotide sequences in the sample specify the same CDR3. The chain carries TRBV4-3 and TRBJ2-7, with TRBD2 matching 7 bases. The CDR3 covers 15 residues. Per germline, CDR1 LGHNA and CDR2 YSLEER. With 1 base clipped from V and 1 base from J, the junction kept 4 bases outside the gene matches. The CDR3 bases are TGCGCCAGCAGCCAAGCGGCGGGAGTGTCCTACGAGCAGTACTTC. Translation gives CASSQAAGVSYEQYF.

V gene TRBV5-4 combines with J gene TRBJ2-2, with TRBD2 matching over 15 bases. V was pared by 3 bases and J by 8 bases, with 2 bases of the junction left unmatched. The CDR3 sequence is 15 residues long. Germline CDR1 SGHNT, CDR2 YYREEE (reference sequence). DNA for the CDR3: TGTGCCAGCAGCTACGGACTAGCGGGAGGGGGGGAGCTGTTTTTT. Translating gives CASSYGLAGGGELFF.

This clone was observed a handful of times. This chain links TRBV7-8 with TRBJ2-1, with unresolved D. There are 17 residues in the CDR3. Germline-derived CDR1 and CDR2 are SGHVS and FQNEAQ. V shed 1 base and J shed 3 bases, with 16 bases lying between them. In DNA, the CDR3 is TGTGCCAGCAGCTTAGTTCAGGCCATTTCGGACTACAATGAGCAGTTCTTC. Translating it yields CASSLVQAISDYNEQFF.

This clone has more than one count but fewer than ten. This rearrangement joins TRBV19 to TRBJ2-6, with 8 bases identical to TRBD1. J was trimmed by 4 bases and V by 8 bases; bases with no gene match: 7. Germline V gene data show CDR1 as LNHDA and CDR2 as SQIVND (reference sequence). The CDR3 has 15 amino acids. The CDR3 is CASLQGGSGANVLTF. The CDR3 DNA reads TGTGCCAGTTTACAGGGGGGCAGCGGGGCCAACGTCCTGACTTTC. Drawing the rest from reference TRBV19 and TRBJ2-6, the complete variable domain is DGGITQSPKYLFRKEGQNVTLSCEQNLNHDAMYWYRQDPGQGLRLIYYSQIVNDFQKGDIAEGYSVSREKKESFPLTVTSAQKNPTAFYLCASLQGGSGANVLTFGAGSRLTVL.

This chain joins TRBV11-3 and TRBJ2-1, with a possible D match to TRBD2 (5 bases). The CDR3 consists of 15 residues. The V gene lost 2 bases and the J gene lost 7 bases, with 15 bases spanning the gap. CDR1 is SGHNT and CDR2 is YENEEA in the germline V gene. The CDR3 loop is CASSLSSPSRNEQFF. As DNA, the CDR3 is TGTGCCAGCAGCTTATCTAGCCCATCCCGTAATGAGCAGTTCTTC.

This clone appeared a few times. For the CDR3, the DNA is TGTGCCAGCCGGGCCCCTAGCGGGAACTACGAGCAGTACTTC. Its translation is CASRAPSGNYEQYF. J is TRBJ2-7 and V is TRBV6-5; 9 bases are a match to TRBD2. In germline, CDR1 is MNHEY, CDR2 SVGAGI. The CDR3 is 14 amino acids. With V trimmed by 8 bases and J by 3 bases, 8 bases remained unmatched.

The sample holds one count of this clone. The chain uses TRBV7-8 and TRBJ2-3; the D gene is possibly TRBD1 (6 bases). Trimming pared 5 bases from V and 6 bases from J, leaving 21 bases between. The CDR3 runs to 16 residues. Germline V lookup: CDR1 SGHVS, CDR2 FQNEAQ. The CDR3 loop reads CASSQHIGGPVDTQYF. The CDR3 coding sequence is TGTGCCAGCAGCCAGCATATTGGGGGCCCCGTGGATACGCAGTATTTT.

This clone appeared a few times. The chain joins TRBV28 to TRBJ2-1, with D possibly being TRBD1 (6 bases). The CDR3 is 13 amino acids. Trimming shortened V by 6 bases and J by 3 bases, and 9 bases separated the two germline ends. Germline CDR1 reads MDHEN; CDR2 reads SYDVKM. As DNA, the CDR3 is TGTGCCAGCAGGCAGGGGCTCTACAATGAGCAGTTCTTC. Its protein product is CASRQGLYNEQFF.

This clone has more than one count but fewer than ten. This chain connects TRBV30 to TRBJ1-5; D is possibly TRBD1 (6 bases). This CDR3 has 18 residues. The V and J ends lost 1 base and 2 bases respectively, with 21 bases between them. CDR1 GTSNPN and CDR2 SVGIG come from the germline V gene (reference sequence). CDR3 sequence: CAWSGNLGRGSGNQPQHF. As DNA, the CDR3 is TGTGCCTGGAGTGGCAACTTAGGCAGGGGATCGGGCAATCAGCCCCAGCATTTT.

The table lists this clone with many counts. This chain joins TRBV28 and TRBJ1-1, with D unresolved. Looked up from germline, CDR1 is MDHEN and CDR2 is SYDVKM. There are 13 residues in the CDR3. Here the CDR3 reads CAVQQRRDTEAFF. The CDR3 bases are TGTGCAGTCCAACAGAGGCGGGACACTGAAGCTTTCTTT.

The gene calls are TRBV28 and TRBJ2-1; D remains unclear. Germline CDR1 reads MDHEN; CDR2 reads SYDVKM. The V and J ends lost 4 bases and 4 bases respectively, with 8 bases between them. The CDR3 is made up of 13 amino acids. CDR3 in amino acids: CASSSPNYNEQFF. As DNA, the CDR3 is TGTGCCAGCAGTTCCCCTAATTACAATGAGCAGTTCTTC.

This clone was found a few times. The chain employs TRBV6-5 and TRBJ1-2; D might be TRBD1 (5 bases). Germline assignment: CDR1 MNHEY and CDR2 SVGAGI. This CDR3 is 12 amino acids long. The V gene lost 5 bases and the J gene lost 6 bases, with 10 bases spanning the gap. The CDR3 DNA reads as TGTGCCAGCAGTAACGGGGGGAATGGCTACACCTTC. Translation: CASSNGGNGYTF.

V is TRBV18 and J is TRBJ1-5, with TRBD1 matching over 8 bases. The CDR3 is 15 residues long. J gave up 2 bases and V 8 bases, and 8 bases lay outside the gene matches. Per germline, CDR1 KGHSH and CDR2 LQKENI. CDR3 amino acids: CASTLTGEGNQPQHF. In DNA form, the CDR3 reads TGTGCCAGCACTTTGACAGGGGAGGGCAATCAGCCCCAGCATTTT.

The CDR3, as DNA: TGCGCCAGCAGCCAAGAAGGGCAGGGGGCCCAGCCCCAGCATTTT. It codes for CASSQEGQGAQPQHF. This chain links TRBV4-1 with TRBJ1-5, with 8 bases lining up with TRBD1. There are 15 residues in the CDR3. CDR1 is MGHRA, CDR2 YSYEKL, per germline. Trimming took 0 bases from V and 7 from J; bases not matched to a gene: 5.

In its sample, this clone was seen a few times. The V gene is TRBV2, the J gene TRBJ1-5; no firm D call. CDR1 is SNHLY, CDR2 FYNNEI, per germline. This CDR3 contains 12 residues. V was shortened by 4 bases and J by 5 bases, with 6 bases between the two germline ends. This CDR3 is CASSATDQPQHF. The CDR3 nucleotides are TGTGCCAGCAGTGCCACGGATCAGCCCCAGCATTTT.

The chain links TRBV18 to TRBJ1-1; D gene unclear. The V end lost 1 base, the J end lost 1 base, and 4 bases lay between the germline ends. The CDR3 is made up of 13 amino acids. The V gene's germline CDR1 is KGHSH and CDR2 LQKENI. The CDR3: CASSPRQNTEAFF. The CDR3 nucleotides are TGTGCCAGCTCACCACGACAGAACACTGAAGCTTTCTTT. The full variable domain, rest sourced from reference TRBV18 and TRBJ1-1, is NAGVMQNPRHLVRRRGQEARLRCSPMKGHSHVYWYRQLPEEGLKFMVYLQKENIIDESGMPKERFSAEFPKEGPSILRIQQVVRGDSAAYFCASSPRQNTEAFFGQGTRLTVV.

Here the CDR3 reads CASSLEAGGNNEQYF. In nucleotides, the CDR3 is TGTGCCAGCAGCTTAGAGGCAGGGGGCAATAACGAGCAGTACTTC. The V call is TRBV7-2, the J call TRBJ2-7; TRBD1 matches at 8 bases. There are 15 residues in the CDR3. V shed 1 base and J 5 bases; nucleotides not matched to a gene: 7. The V gene's germline CDR1 is SGHTA and CDR2 FQGNSA.